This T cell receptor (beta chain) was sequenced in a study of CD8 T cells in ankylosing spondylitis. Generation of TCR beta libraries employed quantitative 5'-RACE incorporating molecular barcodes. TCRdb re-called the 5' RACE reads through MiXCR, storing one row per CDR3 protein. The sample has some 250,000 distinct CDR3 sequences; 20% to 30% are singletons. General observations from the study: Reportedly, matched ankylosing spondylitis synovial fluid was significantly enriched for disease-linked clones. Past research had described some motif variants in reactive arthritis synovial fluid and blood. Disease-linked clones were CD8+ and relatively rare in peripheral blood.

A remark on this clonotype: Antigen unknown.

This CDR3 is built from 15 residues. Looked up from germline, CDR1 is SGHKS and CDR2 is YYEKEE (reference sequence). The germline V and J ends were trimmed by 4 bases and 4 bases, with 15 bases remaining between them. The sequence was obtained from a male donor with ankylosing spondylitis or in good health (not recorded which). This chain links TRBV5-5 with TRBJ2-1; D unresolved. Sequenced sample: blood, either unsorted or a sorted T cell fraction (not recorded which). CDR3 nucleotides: TGTGCCAGCAGCCCACAGCCCCCGACTTACAATGAGCAGTTCTTC. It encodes CASSPQPPTYNEQFF. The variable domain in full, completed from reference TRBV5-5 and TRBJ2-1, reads DAGVTQSPTHLIKTRGQQVTLRCSPISGHKSVSWYQQVLGQGPQFIFQYYEKEERGRGNFPDRFSARQFPNYSSELNVNALLLGDSALYLCASSPQPPTYNEQFFGPGTRLTVL.